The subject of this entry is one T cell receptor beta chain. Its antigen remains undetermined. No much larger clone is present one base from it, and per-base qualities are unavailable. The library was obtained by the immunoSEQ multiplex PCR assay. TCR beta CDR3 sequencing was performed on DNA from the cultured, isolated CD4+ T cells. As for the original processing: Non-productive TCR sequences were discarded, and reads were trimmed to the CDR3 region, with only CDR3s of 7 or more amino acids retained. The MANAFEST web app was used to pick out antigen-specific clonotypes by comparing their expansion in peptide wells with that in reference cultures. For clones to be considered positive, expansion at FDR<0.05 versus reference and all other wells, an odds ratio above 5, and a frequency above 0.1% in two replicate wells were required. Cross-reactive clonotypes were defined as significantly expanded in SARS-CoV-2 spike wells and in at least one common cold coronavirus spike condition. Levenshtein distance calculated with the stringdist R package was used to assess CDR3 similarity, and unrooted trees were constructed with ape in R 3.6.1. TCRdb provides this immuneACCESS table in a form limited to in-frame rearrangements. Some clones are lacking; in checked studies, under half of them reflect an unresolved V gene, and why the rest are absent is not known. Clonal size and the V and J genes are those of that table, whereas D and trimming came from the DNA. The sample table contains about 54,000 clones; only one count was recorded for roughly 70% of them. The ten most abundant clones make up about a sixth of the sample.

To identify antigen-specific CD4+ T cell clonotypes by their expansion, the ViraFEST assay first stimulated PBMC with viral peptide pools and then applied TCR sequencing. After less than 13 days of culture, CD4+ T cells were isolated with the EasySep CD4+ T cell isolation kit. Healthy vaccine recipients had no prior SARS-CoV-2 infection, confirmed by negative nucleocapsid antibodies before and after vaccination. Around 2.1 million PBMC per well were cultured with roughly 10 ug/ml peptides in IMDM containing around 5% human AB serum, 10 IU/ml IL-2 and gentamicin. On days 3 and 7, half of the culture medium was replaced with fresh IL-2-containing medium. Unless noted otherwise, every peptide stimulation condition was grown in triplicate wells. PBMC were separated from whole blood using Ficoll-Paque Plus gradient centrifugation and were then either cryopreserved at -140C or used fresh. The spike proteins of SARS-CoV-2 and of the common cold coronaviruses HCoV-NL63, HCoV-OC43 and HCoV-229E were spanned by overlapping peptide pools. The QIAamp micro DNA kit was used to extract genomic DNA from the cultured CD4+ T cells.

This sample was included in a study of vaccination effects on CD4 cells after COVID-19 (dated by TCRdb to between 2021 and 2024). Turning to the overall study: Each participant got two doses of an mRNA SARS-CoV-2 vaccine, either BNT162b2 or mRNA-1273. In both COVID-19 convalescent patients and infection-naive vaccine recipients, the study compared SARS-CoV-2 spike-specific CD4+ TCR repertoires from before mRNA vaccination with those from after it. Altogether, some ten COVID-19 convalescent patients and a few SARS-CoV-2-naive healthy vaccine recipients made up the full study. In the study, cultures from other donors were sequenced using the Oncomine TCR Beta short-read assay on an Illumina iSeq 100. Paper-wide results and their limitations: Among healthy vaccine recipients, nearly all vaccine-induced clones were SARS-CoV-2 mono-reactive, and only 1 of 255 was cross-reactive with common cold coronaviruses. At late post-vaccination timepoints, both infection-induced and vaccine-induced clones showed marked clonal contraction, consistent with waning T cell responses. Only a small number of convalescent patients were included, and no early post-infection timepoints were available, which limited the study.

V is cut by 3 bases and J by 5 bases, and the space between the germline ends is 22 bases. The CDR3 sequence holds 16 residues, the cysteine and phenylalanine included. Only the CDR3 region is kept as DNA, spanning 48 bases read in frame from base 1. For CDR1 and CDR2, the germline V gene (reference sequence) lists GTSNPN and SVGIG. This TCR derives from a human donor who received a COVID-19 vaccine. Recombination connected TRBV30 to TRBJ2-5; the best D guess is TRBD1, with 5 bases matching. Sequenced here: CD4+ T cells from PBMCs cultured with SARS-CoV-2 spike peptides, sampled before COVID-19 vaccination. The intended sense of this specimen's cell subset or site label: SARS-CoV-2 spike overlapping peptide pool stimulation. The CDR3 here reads CAWSTNRFPYSETQYF. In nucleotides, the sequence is TGTGCCTGGAGCACGAACAGGTTCCCTTATTCGGAGACCCAGTACTTC.